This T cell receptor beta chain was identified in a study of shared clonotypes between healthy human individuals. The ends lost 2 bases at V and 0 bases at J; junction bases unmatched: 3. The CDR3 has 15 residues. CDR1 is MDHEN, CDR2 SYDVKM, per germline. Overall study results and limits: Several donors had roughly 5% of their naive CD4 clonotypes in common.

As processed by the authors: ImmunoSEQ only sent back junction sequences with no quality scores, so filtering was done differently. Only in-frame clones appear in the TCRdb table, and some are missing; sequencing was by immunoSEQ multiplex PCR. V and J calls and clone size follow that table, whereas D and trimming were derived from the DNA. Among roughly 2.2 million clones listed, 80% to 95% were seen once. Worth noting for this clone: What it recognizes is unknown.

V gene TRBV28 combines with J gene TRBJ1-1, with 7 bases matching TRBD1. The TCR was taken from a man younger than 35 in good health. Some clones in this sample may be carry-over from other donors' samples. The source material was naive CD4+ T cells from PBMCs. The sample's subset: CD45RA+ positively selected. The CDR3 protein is CASSLTGTVNTEAFF. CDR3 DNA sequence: TGTGCCAGCAGTTTAACCGGGACAGTGAACACTGAAGCTTTCTTT.